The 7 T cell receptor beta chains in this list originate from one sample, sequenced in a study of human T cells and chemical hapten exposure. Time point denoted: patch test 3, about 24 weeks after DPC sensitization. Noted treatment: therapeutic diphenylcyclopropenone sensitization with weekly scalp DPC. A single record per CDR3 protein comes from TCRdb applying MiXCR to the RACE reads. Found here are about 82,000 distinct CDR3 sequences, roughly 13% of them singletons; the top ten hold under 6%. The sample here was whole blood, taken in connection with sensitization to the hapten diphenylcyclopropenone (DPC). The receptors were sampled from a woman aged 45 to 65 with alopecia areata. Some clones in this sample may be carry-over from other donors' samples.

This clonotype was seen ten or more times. The DNA of the CDR3 is TGTGCCAGCAGCTTAGGACTAGCGGGAGGGCCTCAGTTCTTC. It is translated as CASSLGLAGGPQFF. The rearrangement joins TRBV7-2 to TRBJ2-1; 14 bases align to TRBD2. Per the germline V gene, CDR1 is SGHTA and CDR2 is FQGNSA. CDR3 length: 14 amino acids. Trimming cost V 1 base and J 13 bases; bases outside gene matches: 3. Complete variable domain (other parts from reference TRBV7-2 and TRBJ2-1): GAGVSQSPSNKVTEKGKDVELRCDPISGHTALYWYRQSLGQGLEFLIYFQGNSAPDKSGLPSDRFSAERTGGSVSTLTIQRTQQEDSAVYLCASSLGLAGGPQFFGPGTRLTVL.

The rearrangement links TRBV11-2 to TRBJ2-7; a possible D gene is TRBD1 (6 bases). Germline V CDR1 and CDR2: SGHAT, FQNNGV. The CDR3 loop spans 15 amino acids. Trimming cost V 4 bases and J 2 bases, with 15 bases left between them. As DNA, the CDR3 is TGTGCCAGCAGCTCTTGGACAGCGCAAACCTACGAGCAGTACTTC. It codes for CASSSWTAQTYEQYF.

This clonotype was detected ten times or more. The DNA for the CDR3 is TGTGCCAGCAGTTACGCCTGGGGGGATTTCGCGAACACCGGGGAGCTGTTTTTT. Protein product: CASSYAWGDFANTGELFF. The V and J genes are TRBV6-5 and TRBJ2-2; a weak D match, TRBD2 (6 bases). CDR3 length equals 18 residues. The V gene's germline CDR1 is MNHEY and CDR2 SVGAGI. The germline V and J ends were trimmed by 2 bases and 0 bases, with 16 bases remaining between them.

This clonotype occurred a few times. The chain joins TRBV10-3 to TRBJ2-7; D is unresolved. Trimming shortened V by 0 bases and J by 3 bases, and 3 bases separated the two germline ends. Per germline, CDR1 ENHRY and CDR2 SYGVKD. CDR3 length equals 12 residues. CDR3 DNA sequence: TGTGCCATCAGTGAGTCAGACTACGAGCAGTACTTC. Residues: CAISESDYEQYF.

This chain's CDR3 is CASSQVAGVSDTQYF. The CDR3 nucleotides read TGTGCCAGCAGCCAAGTGGCGGGAGTTTCAGATACGCAGTATTTT. The chain couples TRBV4-2 to TRBJ2-3, with 7 positions matching TRBD2. The CDR3 extends over 15 amino acids. Germline-derived CDR1 and CDR2 are LGHNA and YNFKEQ. The trim removed 1 base at V and 4 bases at J, leaving 5 bases unmatched.

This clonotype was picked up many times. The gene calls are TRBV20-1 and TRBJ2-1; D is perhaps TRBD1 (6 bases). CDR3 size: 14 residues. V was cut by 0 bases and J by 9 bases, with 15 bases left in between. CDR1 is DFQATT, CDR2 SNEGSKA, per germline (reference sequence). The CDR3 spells CSAREGRPRGEQFF. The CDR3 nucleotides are TGCAGTGCTAGAGAGGGACGCCCCAGGGGTGAGCAGTTCTTC.

CDR3 region: CASSTQVNTEAFF. In DNA form, the CDR3 reads TGTGCCAGCAGTACACAGGTGAACACTGAAGCTTTCTTT. The chain joins TRBV12-3 or TRBV12-4 to TRBJ1-1; TRBD1 is a possible D gene (5 bases). V was trimmed by 5 bases and J by 0 bases, leaving 7 bases between them. This CDR3 spans 13 amino acids.